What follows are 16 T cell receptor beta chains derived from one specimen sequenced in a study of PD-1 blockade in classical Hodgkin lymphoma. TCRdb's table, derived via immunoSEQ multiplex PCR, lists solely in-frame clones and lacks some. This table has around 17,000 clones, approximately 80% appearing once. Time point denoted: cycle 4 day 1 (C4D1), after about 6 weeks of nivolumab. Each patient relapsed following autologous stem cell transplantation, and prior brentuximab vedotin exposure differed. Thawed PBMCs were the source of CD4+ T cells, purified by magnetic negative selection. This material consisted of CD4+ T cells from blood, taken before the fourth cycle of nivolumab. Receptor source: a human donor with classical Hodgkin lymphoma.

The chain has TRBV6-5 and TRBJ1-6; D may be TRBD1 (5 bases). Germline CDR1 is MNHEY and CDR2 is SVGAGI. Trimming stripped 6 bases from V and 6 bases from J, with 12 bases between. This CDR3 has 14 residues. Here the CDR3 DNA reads TGTGCCAGCAGGGGGGAGACCATTAATTCACCCCTCCACTTT. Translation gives CASRGETINSPLHF.

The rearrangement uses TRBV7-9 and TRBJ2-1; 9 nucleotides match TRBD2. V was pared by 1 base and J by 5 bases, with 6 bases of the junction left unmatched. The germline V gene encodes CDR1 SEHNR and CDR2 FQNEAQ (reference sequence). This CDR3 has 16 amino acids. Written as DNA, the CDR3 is TGTGCCAGCAGCTTAGTAGCGGGAGTTCCCGACAATGAGCAGTTCTTC. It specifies CASSLVAGVPDNEQFF.

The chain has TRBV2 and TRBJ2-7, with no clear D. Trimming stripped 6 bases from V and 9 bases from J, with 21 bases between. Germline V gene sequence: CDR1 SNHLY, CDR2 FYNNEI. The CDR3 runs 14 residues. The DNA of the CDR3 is TGTGCCAGCAGCTTAGGCCCTGTCCTAGGTCGGCAGTACTTC. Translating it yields CASSLGPVLGRQYF. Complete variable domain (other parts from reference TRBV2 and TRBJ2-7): EPEVTQTPSHQVTQMGQEVILRCVPISNHLYFYWYRQILGQKVEFLVSFYNNEISEKSEIFDDQFSVERPDGSNFTLKIRSTKLEDSAMYFCASSLGPVLGRQYFGPGTRLTVT.

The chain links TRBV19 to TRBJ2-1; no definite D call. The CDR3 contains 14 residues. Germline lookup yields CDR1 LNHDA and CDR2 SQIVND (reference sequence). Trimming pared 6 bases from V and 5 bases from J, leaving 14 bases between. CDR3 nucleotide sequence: TGTGCCAGTAGCGAGAGGCGGATCCACAATGAGCAGTTCTTC. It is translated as CASSERRIHNEQFF.

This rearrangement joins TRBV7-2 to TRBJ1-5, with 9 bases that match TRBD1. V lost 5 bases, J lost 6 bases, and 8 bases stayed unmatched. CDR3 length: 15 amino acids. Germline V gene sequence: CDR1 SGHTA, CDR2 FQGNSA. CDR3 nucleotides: TGTGCCAGCAGCCCAGGGACAGGGAGTTTTCAGCCCCAGCATTTT. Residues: CASSPGTGSFQPQHF.

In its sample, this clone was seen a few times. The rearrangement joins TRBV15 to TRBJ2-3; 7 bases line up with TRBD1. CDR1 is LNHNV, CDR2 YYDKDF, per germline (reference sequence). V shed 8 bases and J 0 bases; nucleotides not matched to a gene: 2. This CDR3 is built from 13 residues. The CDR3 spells CATRDRSTDTQYF. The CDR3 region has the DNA TGTGCCACCCGGGACAGAAGCACAGATACGCAGTATTTT. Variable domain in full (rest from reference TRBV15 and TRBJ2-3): DAMVIQNPRYQVTQFGKPVTLSCSQTLNHNVMYWYQQKSSQAPKLLFHYYDKDFNNEADTPDNFQSRRPNTSFCFLDIRSPGLGDTAMYLCATRDRSTDTQYFGPGTRLTVL.

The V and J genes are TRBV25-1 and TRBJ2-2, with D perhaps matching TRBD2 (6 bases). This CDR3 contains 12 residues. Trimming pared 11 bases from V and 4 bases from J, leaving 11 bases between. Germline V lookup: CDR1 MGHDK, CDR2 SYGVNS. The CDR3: CAAGRGTGELFF. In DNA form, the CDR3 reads TGTGCCGCCGGGCGGGGCACCGGGGAGCTGTTTTTT.

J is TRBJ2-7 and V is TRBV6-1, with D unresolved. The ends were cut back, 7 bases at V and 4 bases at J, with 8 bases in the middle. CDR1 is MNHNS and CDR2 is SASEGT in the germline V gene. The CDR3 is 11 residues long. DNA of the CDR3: TGTGCCAGCACCGGTAGGTACGAGCAGTACTTC. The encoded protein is CASTGRYEQYF.

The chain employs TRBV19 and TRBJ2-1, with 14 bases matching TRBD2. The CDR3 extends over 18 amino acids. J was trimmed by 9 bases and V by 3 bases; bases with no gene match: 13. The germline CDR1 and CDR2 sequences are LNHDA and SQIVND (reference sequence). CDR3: CASSMPGGGTSGRGEQFF. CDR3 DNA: TGTGCCAGTAGTATGCCCGGGGGAGGGACTAGCGGGAGAGGTGAGCAGTTCTTC. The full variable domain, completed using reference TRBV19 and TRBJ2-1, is DGGITQSPKYLFRKEGQNVTLSCEQNLNHDAMYWYRQDPGQGLRLIYYSQIVNDFQKGDIAEGYSVSREKKESFPLTVTSAQKNPTAFYLCASSMPGGGTSGRGEQFFGPGTRLTVL.

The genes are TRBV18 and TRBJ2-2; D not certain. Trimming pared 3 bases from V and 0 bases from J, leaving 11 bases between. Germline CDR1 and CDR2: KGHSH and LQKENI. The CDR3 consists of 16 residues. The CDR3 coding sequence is TGTGCCAGCTCACCGGGCGTCCCCGCGAACACCGGGGAGCTGTTTTTT. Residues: CASSPGVPANTGELFF.

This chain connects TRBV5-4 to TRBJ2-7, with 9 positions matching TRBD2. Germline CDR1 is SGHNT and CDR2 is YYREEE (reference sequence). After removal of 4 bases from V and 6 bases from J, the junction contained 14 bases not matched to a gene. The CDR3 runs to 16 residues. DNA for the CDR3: TGTGCCAGCAGCCTCGCATATAGCGGGAGTTTGTCCGAGCAGTACTTC. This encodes CASSLAYSGSLSEQYF. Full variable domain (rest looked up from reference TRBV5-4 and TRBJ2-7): ETGVTQSPTHLIKTRGQQVTLRCSSQSGHNTVSWYQQALGQGPQFIFQYYREEENGRGNFPPRFSGLQFPNYSSELNVNALELDDSALYLCASSLAYSGSLSEQYFGPGTRLTVT.

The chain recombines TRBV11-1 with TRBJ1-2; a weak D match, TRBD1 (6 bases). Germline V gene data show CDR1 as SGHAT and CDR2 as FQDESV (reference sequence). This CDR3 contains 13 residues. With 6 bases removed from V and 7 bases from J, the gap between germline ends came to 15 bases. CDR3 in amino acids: CASSQKQGPGYTF. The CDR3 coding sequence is TGTGCCAGCAGTCAGAAACAGGGTCCTGGCTACACCTTC. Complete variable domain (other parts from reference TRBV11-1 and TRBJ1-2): EAEVAQSPRYKITEKSQAVAFWCDPISGHATLYWYRQILGQGPELLVQFQDESVVDDSQLPKDRFSAERLKGVDSTLKIQPAELGDSAMYLCASSQKQGPGYTFGSGTRLTVV.

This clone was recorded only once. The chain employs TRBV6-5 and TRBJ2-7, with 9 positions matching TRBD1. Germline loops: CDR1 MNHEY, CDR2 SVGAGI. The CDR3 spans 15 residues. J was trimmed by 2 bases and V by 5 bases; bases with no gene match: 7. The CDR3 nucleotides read TGTGCCAGCAGTGCTTCCGGGACAGGGCCCTACGAGCAGTACTTC. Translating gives CASSASGTGPYEQYF.

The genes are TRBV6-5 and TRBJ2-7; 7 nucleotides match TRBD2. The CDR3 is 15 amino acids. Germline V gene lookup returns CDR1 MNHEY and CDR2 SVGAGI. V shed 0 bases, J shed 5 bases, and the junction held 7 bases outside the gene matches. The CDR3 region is CASSYSGGYVDEQYF. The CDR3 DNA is TGTGCCAGCAGTTACTCCGGGGGGTACGTCGACGAGCAGTACTTC.

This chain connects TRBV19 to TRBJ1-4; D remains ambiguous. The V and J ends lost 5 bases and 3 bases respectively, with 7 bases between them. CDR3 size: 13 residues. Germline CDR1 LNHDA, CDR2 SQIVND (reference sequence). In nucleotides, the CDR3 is TGTGCCAGTAGTCGGAGGGCTAATGAAAAACTGTTTTTT. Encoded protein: CASSRRANEKLFF.

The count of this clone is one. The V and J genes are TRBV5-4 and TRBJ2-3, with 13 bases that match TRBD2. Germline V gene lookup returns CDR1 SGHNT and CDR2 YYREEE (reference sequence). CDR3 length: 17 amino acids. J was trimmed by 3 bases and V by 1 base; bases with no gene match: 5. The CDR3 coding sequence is TGTGCCAGCAGCTTGTGGGGGACTAGCGGGAATACAGATACGCAGTATTTT. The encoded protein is CASSLWGTSGNTDTQYF.